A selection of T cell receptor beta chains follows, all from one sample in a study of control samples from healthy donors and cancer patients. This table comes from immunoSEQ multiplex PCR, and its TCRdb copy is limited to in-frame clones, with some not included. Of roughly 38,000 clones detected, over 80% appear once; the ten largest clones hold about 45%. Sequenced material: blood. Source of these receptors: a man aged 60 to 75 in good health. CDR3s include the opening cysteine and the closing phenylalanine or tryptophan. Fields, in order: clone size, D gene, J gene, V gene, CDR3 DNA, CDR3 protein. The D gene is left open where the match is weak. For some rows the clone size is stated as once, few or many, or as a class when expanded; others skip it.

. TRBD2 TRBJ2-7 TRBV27 TGTGCCAGCAGGTCGAGCGGGGGGTCCTACGAGCAGTACTTC CASRSSGGSYEQYF
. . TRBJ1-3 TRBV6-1 TGTGCCAGCAGTGAAGGGTGGGTTGGAAACACCATATATTTT CASSEGWVGNTIYF
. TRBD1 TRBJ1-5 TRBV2 TGTGCCAGCAGTCGACAGGGGGCAATGGTTCAGCCCCAGCATTTT CASSRQGAMVQPQHF
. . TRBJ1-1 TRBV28 TGTGCCAGCAGTTCAATGGGGGCCGCGAACACTGAAGCTTTCTTT CASSSMGAANTEAFF
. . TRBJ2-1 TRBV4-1 TGCGCCAGCAGCCAACCCCCTGCGGGATCTTCTGACGAGCAGTTCTTC CASSQPPAGSSDEQFF
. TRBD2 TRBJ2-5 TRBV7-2 TGTGCCAGCAGTTCACTGCGGGGGGCCTGGGAGACCCAGTACTTC CASSSLRGAWETQYF
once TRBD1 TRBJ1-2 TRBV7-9 TGTGCCAGCAGTCGAGAAGGACAGGGGAGAAGTGGCTACACCTTC CASSREGQGRSGYTF
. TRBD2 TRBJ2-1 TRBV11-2 TGTGCCAGCAGCCCACCTCGGAGCGGGGCATTCAGCTCCTACAATGAGCAGTTCTTC CASSPPRSGAFSSYNEQFF
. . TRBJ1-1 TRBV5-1 TGCGCCAGCAGCTTGGCCAGGAGGGAAATAGCTTTCTTT CASSLARREIAFF
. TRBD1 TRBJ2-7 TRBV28 TGTGCCAGCAGCAAAGGGACAGCCCCGCCCGAGCAGTACTTC CASSKGTAPPEQYF
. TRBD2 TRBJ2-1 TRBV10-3 TGTGCCATCAGTGAGTCCTACGGGGGGACTGAGCAGTTCTTC CAISESYGGTEQFF
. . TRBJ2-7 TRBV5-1 TGCGCCAGCAGCCATGACAGGGAGGGCTACGAGCAGTACTTC CASSHDREGYEQYF
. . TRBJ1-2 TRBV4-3 TGCGCCAGCAGCCAATCGACAGGACCCTATGGCTACACCTTC CASSQSTGPYGYTF
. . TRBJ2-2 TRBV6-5 TGTGCCAGCAGTCTACGATCCGGGGAGCTGTTTTTT CASSLRSGELFF
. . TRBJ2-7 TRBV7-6 TGTGCCAGCAGCCCGGAGACTGGGGGCCCCTACGAGCAGTACTTC CASSPETGGPYEQYF
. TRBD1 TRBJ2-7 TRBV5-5 TGTGCCAGCAGCCCCGGGACAGGGGGCGCGTTCGAGCAGTACTTC CASSPGTGGAFEQYF
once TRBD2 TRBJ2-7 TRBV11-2 TGTGCCAGCAGCCGACTCCCCCTCTGGCGGGGGGCGCGCTACGAGCAGTACTTC CASSRLPLWRGARYEQYF
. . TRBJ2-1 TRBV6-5 TGTGCCAGCACTACAGGGATTGGGCATGAGCAGTTCTTC CASTTGIGHEQFF
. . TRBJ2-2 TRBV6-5 TGTGCCAGCAATAGCGGTATGATCACCGGGGAGCTGTTTTTT CASNSGMITGELFF
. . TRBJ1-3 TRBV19 TGTGCCAGTAGTTCGTTCCACTCCTCTGGAAACACCATATATTTT CASSSFHSSGNTIYF
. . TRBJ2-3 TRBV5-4 TGTGCCAGCAGCTTGGGGGGGCGGGGCCTCACAGATACGCAGTATTTT CASSLGGRGLTDTQYF
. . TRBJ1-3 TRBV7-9 TGTGCCAGCAGCTCACCTTCCGGGGGCGCCGAGGGAGGAAACACCATATATTTT CASSSPSGGAEGGNTIYF
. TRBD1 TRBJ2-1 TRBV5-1 TGCGCCAGCAGCCTCCCGGGACAGAACTACAATGAGCAGTTCTTC CASSLPGQNYNEQFF
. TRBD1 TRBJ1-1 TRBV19 TGTGCCAGTAGTAGTAACAGGGGCACTGAAGCTTTCTTT CASSSNRGTEAFF
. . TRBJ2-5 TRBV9 TGTGCCAACAGCGCTAGTAGTGGGGCGGAGACCCAGTACTTC CANSASSGAETQYF
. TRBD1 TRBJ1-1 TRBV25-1 TGTGCCAGCAGTGATTTGGCCGGGAGGGGGCTTGGCACTGAAGCTTTCTTT CASSDLAGRGLGTEAFF
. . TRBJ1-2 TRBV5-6 TGTGCCAGCAGCTTGGCCTGGTTCGCCAGGACCCACTATGGCTACACCTTC CASSLAWFARTHYGYTF
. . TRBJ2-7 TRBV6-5 TGTGCCAGCAACTCCCCCGGGGTCTACGAGCAGTACTTC CASNSPGVYEQYF
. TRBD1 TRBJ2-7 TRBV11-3 TGTGCCAGCAGCTCGACAATCCAGGGGGCGCAGTACTTC CASSSTIQGAQYF
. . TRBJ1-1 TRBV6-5 TGTGCCAGCAGTCCCCCTGGGACAATTGGAACTGAAGCTTTCTTT CASSPPGTIGTEAFF
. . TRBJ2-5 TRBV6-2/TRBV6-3 TGTGCCAGCAGTTACCATACAGGTATCGAGACCCAGTACTTC CASSYHTGIETQYF
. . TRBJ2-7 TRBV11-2 TGTGCCAGCAGCTTAGAGGTCCAGGTGGGGGAGCAGTACTTC CASSLEVQVGEQYF
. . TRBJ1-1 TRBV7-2 TGTGCCAGCAGCTCATACCAGGGCTCTGAAGCTTTCTTT CASSSYQGSEAFF
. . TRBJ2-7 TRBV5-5 TGTGCCAGCAGCCCCTCCACCGGGTACGAGCAGTACTTC CASSPSTGYEQYF
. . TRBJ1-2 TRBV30 TGTGCCTGCCACCAGGGCAGGGGCCTCTATGGCTACACCTTC CACHQGRGLYGYTF
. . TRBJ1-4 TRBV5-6 TGTGCCAGCAGCTTGGCCCTACAGGCGGATGAAAAACTGTTTTTT CASSLALQADEKLFF
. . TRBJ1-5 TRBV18 TGTGCCAGCTCACCAGAACAGTATCAGCCCCAGCATTTT CASSPEQYQPQHF
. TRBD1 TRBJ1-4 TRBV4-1 TGCGCCCGCAGCCGGCCGGGACAGGGATCTGAAAAACTGTTTTTT CARSRPGQGSEKLFF
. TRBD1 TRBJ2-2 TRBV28 TGTGCCAGCAGTTCCCGACAGGGACGCACCGGGGAGCTGTTTTTT CASSSRQGRTGELFF
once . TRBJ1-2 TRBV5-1 TGCGCCAGCAGCTCGGCTGGGGACGGGGGCTACACCTTC CASSSAGDGGYTF
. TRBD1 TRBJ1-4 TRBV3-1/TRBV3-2 TGTGCCAGCAGCCAAGCAGGGGGCGGCTCTGAAAAACTGTTTTTT CASSQAGGGSEKLFF
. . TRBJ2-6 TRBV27 TGTGCCAGCAGGCCAACTCGCAACTCTGGGGCCAACGTCCTGACTTTC CASRPTRNSGANVLTF
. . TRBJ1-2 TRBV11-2 TGTGCCAGCAGCTTAGTAGACGGGGGGTCCTATGGCTACACCTTC CASSLVDGGSYGYTF
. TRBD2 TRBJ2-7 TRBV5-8 TGTGCCAGCAGCTACCAAGGGACTAGCGGTTGGGAGCAGTACTTC CASSYQGTSGWEQYF
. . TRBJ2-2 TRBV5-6 TGTGCCAGCAGCTTGTTATCAGAGAACACCGGGGAGCTGTTTTTT CASSLLSENTGELFF
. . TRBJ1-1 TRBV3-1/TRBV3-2 TGTGCCAGCAGCCGGGGGGGGGGCTATGACACTGAAGCTTTCTTT CASSRGGGYDTEAFF
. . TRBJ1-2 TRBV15 TGTGCCACCAGCAGCCCTTGGGAGGAGGTCTATGGCTACACCTTC CATSSPWEEVYGYTF
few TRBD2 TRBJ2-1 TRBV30 TGTGCCTGGAGTGTACGGGTCTATCGGGAGGGCCGTGAGCAGTTCTTC CAWSVRVYREGREQFF
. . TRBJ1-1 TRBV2 TGTGCCGTAGGATACCTGGCAGGGGAGACTGAAGCTTTCTTT CAVGYLAGETEAFF
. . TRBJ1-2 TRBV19 TGTGCCAGTAGTGCCGGACGGGCGGTAGGGGGTGGCTACACCTTC CASSAGRAVGGGYTF
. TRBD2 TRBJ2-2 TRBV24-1 TGTGCCACCAGTGATGGGACTAGAGGGGGGGAGCTGTTTTTT CATSDGTRGGELFF
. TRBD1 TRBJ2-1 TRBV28 TGTGCCAGCAGCTTCGACTGGGACAGGGCCTACAATGAGCAGTTCTTC CASSFDWDRAYNEQFF
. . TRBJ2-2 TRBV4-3 TGCGCCAGCAGCCAAGGACAAGCGGGGAACACCGGGGAGCTGTTTTTT CASSQGQAGNTGELFF
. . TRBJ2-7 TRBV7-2 TGTGCCAGCAGCTTAAGGGGGCGGGGCGGGCGAGGAAACGAGCAGTACTTC CASSLRGRGGRGNEQYF
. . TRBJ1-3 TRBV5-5 TGTGCCAGCAGCCCTAAGCTGGACACCATATATTTT CASSPKLDTIYF
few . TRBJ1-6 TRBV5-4 TGTGCCAGCAGCTTGGGAGGGCGGGGGGCCGATGGTTCACCCCTCCACTTT CASSLGGRGADGSPLHF
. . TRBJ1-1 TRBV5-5 TGTGCCAGCAGCTTTACCCCTCGGGGACACACTGAAGCTTTCTTT CASSFTPRGHTEAFF
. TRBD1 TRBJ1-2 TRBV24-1 TGTGCCACCAGTGACCACAGGGGCCCTAACTATGGCTACACCTTC CATSDHRGPNYGYTF